Listed below are T cell receptor beta chains from one sample, sequenced in a study of blood T cell repertoires in COVID-19. TCRdb's table, derived via immunoSEQ multiplex PCR, lists solely in-frame clones and lacks some. The repertoire holds over 80,000 clones, around 79% seen once, with about a sixth in the top ten. Input material: peripheral blood. The receptors originated from an elderly woman with active or convalescent COVID-19. Both conserved end residues are part of each CDR3. A D gene is named only where the DNA matches it firmly. Rows may omit the clone size; those that give it use once, few, many or a size class.

d_call j_call v_call clone_size cdr3_nt cdr3_aa
TRBD1 TRBJ1-2 TRBV18 . TGTGCCAGCTCACCATCCCGGGACAGGGGGAACTATGGCTACACCTTC CASSPSRDRGNYGYTF
. TRBJ2-1 TRBV9 . TGTGCCAGCTCGCCCGGGGATTCCCTGACCCGTGAGCAGTTCTTC CASSPGDSLTREQFF
. TRBJ2-3 TRBV9 . TGTGCCAGCAGCGTACCCTCCTCCCCGAGGGATACGCAGTATTTT CASSVPSSPRDTQYF
. TRBJ2-4 TRBV5-6 . TGTGTCAGCACCCGGAGGGGCAGCACTAGTCTAGCCAAAAACATTCAGTACTTC CVSTRRGSTSLAKNIQYF
. TRBJ1-2 TRBV6-1 . TGTGCCAGCAGTGAAAGGGGACTTTATGGCTACACCTTC CASSERGLYGYTF
. TRBJ2-6 TRBV23-1 once TGCGCCAGCAACAGACAGGGCCTCGCGGGGGGGGCCAACGTCCTGACTTTC CASNRQGLAGGANVLTF
. TRBJ2-7 TRBV10-1 . TGCGCCAGCAGAGATACAGGGTTATTGGGGGAGCAGTACTTC CASRDTGLLGEQYF
TRBD1 TRBJ2-5 TRBV15 . TGTGCCACCAGCCTCAAAGGGGCAGGGGGCAAGGAGACCCAGTACTTC CATSLKGAGGKETQYF
TRBD1 TRBJ2-7 TRBV6-2/TRBV6-3 . TGTGCCAGCAGTACCAACAGGGGGTACGAGCAGTACTTC CASSTNRGYEQYF
. TRBJ2-2 TRBV6-6 . TGTGCCAGCCACCTCGTCGGGGGTCTTGCCGGGGAGCTGTTTTTT CASHLVGGLAGELFF
. TRBJ1-2 TRBV4-1 few TGCGCCAGCAGCCTACAGGAGAACTATGGCTACACCTTC CASSLQENYGYTF
TRBD2 TRBJ2-5 TRBV4-3 once TGCGCCAGCAGCCAAGTGGGGGGACTAGCGGGAGTCCAGTACTTC CASSQVGGLAGVQYF
. TRBJ2-3 TRBV21-1 . TGTGCCAGCAGCAAAGAGGTCGGGAGGATCACAGATACGCAGTATTTT CASSKEVGRITDTQYF
. TRBJ2-3 TRBV24-1 . TGTGCCACCAGTGATAGACTGAGCACAGATACGCAGTATTTT CATSDRLSTDTQYF
TRBD2 TRBJ2-1 TRBV7-2 . TGTGCCAGCAGCTTCGGACTAGCGGAGTTTTATGAGCAGTTCTTC CASSFGLAEFYEQFF
. TRBJ2-7 TRBV5-4 . TGTGCCAGCAGCTTGACAGGGCTCCCCTACGAGCAGTACTTC CASSLTGLPYEQYF
. TRBJ2-3 TRBV6-4 . TGTGCCAGCAGTGACTCAGGAGAAAATACGCAGTATTTT CASSDSGENTQYF
. TRBJ1-2 TRBV19 . TGTGCCAGTAGTTGGCAGGGCCAAAAGGGTGGCTACACCTTC CASSWQGQKGGYTF
TRBD1 TRBJ2-7 TRBV18 few TGTGCCAGCTCACCCTCGAGGACAGGGTCCTCCTACGAGCAGTACTTC CASSPSRTGSSYEQYF
. TRBJ2-7 TRBV11-3 few TGTGCCAGCAGTATTAGGGACTGGAACCTGGGGCAGTACTTC CASSIRDWNLGQYF
. TRBJ2-1 TRBV7-2 . TGTGCCAGCCGTCCCACGAGCGGCTTTAACAATGAGCAGTTCTTC CASRPTSGFNNEQFF
TRBD1 TRBJ1-1 TRBV5-1 . TGCGCCAGCAGCTTGGAAGGGGGCAACACTGAAGCTTTCTTT CASSLEGGNTEAFF
. TRBJ2-1 TRBV28 . TGTGCCAGCAGACCGCTAGCGACGAGCTCCTACAATGAGCAGTTCTTC CASRPLATSSYNEQFF
TRBD2 TRBJ2-2 TRBV11-2 . TGTGCCAGCAGCTTAGTGCTAGCGGGACCCGCCGGGGAGCTGTTTTTT CASSLVLAGPAGELFF
TRBD2 TRBJ2-7 TRBV28 once TGTGCCAGCAGTCCCCCACTAGCGGGAGGGCCCTACGAGCAGTACTTC CASSPPLAGGPYEQYF
TRBD1 TRBJ1-2 TRBV28 . TGTGCCATACTCAAGACAGGGGACGCGTTCTATGGCTACACCTTC CAILKTGDAFYGYTF
TRBD2 TRBJ2-2 TRBV28 . TGTGCCAGCAGCTTGCTGCGGGAGTTAGGGGAGCTGTTTTTT CASSLLRELGELFF
TRBD1 TRBJ2-2 TRBV5-6 . TGTGCCAGCAGCTTACAGGGGGCCGGGGAGCTGTTTTTT CASSLQGAGELFF
TRBD1 TRBJ1-6 TRBV7-2 . TGTGCCAGCAGTTTCGGGGGACAGGGGATGTCACCCCTCCACTTT CASSFGGQGMSPLHF